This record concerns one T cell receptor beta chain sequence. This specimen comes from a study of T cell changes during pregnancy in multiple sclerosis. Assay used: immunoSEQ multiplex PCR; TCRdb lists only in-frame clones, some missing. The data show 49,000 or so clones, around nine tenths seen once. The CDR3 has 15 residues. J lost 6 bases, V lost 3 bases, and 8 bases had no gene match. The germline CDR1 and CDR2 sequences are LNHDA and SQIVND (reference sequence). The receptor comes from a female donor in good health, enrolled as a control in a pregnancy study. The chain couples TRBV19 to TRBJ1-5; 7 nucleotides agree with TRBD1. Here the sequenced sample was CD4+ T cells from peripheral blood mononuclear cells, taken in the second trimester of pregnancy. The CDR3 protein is CASSIGGTDRQPQHF. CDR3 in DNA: TGTGCCAGTAGTATTGGGGGGACAGATCGTCAGCCCCAGCATTTT.